In this sample, the clone carrying this TCR beta chain turned up many times. Its antigen is not known. The data stem from a study of T cells in Graves' hyperthyroidism and ophthalmopathy. Whole-study results and caveats: Ophthalmopathy prediction by the model preceded onset by a median about 6 months. Clonotypes that were expanded in thyroid above 0.001 mostly appeared in blood too.

In germline, CDR1 is ENHRY, CDR2 SYGVKD. V lost 9 bases and J lost 6, with 18 bases in between. The CDR3 consists of 13 residues. TCR beta CDR3 sequences were amplified from RNA transcripts. With the HTBI primer set, the TCR CDR3 went through a first round of RT-PCR. TCRdb recomputed calls from the multiplex PCR reads with MiXCR, one row per CDR3 protein. The sample yields hundreds of thousands of distinct CDR3 sequences, over 35% seen once. V and J are TRBV10-3 and TRBJ2-7; D not certain. The receptor was isolated from a young man with Graves' hyperthyroidism. The sequencing sample was made of blood. The CDR3: CAMASMLASEQYF. CDR3 in DNA: TGTGCCATGGCCTCTATGCTCGCGTCCGAGCAGTACTTC.